The clone carrying this T cell receptor (beta chain) was observed many times. Its antigen remains unknown. V dropped 5 bases and J dropped 4; count of bases not matched to a gene: 6. CDR1 and CDR2 from the germline V gene are LNHDA and SQIVND (reference sequence). The CDR3 runs 14 residues. This sample was included in a study of prognosis after radiotherapy for stage I lung cancer. As for the study in general: Histologically, the tumors comprised squamous cell carcinoma in over five patients and adenocarcinoma in approximately twelve. No patient had concurrent therapy with stereotactic body radiotherapy. Study-wide results and caveats: The question of whether the expanded TCR clones were tumor-specific was not determined.

Researchers used two-round multiplex PCR to amplify TCR beta CDR3 starting from genomic DNA. Primers specific to each TRBV and TRBJ gene drove first-round PCR. In TCRdb, the multiplex PCR reads were re-called with MiXCR into one record per CDR3 protein. The sample records around 17,000 distinct CDR3 sequences, 29% being singletons. The material sequenced was PBMCs, taken before or after stereotactic body radiation therapy (not recorded which). This TCR was sampled from a donor aged 50 or older with non-small cell lung cancer. The chain couples TRBV19 to TRBJ1-1, with TRBD1 matching 8 bases. The CDR3 bases are TGTGCCAGTAGTTCAGGGGGCTCGTTCACTGAAGCTTTCTTT. Translated: CASSSGGSFTEAFF.